The table lists the clone carrying this T cell receptor (beta chain) with a few counts. Its antigen is as yet unknown. The TCR beta cDNA libraries carried unique molecular identifiers. TCRdb used MiXCR to reprocess the PCR reads, holding one entry per CDR3 protein. There are about 260,000 distinct CDR3 sequences in the sample; around 34% occur only once, and around 5% lies in the top ten. The CDR3 has 14 residues. The data derive from a study of post-analysis software for immune sequencing data. Notes on the study in general: The study found TRBV5-6, TRBV5-1 and TRBV20-1 among roughly 5 TRBV segments more frequent in patients than controls. With F measure, samples from one preparation batch clustered together strongly.

This TCR came from a girl aged 5-17 years with multiple sclerosis. Sequenced input: blood. The rearrangement joins TRBV21-1 to TRBJ2-2; TRBD1, as called in the table, went unchecked against the DNA. TRBV21-1 represents a pseudogene. Written as DNA, the CDR3 is TGTGCCAGCAGCACATGCCCGGCTGTCGGGGAGCTGTTTTTT. Translation: CASSTCPAVGELFF.